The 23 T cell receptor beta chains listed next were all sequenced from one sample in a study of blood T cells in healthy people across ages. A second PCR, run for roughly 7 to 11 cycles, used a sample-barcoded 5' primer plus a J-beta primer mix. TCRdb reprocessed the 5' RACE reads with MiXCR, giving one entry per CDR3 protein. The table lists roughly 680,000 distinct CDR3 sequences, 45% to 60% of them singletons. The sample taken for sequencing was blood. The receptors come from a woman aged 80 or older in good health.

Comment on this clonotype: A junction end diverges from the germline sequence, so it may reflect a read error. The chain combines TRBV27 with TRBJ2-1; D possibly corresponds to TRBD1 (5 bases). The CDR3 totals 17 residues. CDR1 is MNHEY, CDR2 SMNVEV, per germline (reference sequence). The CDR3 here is CASSLAGSPVPYDEQFF. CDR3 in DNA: TGTGCCAGCAGCCTCGCAGGGTCCCCTGTTCCCTACGATGAGCAGTTCTTC.

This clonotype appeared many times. CDR3 DNA sequence: TGCGCCAGCAGCTTGGCCGGCAACGGGGGGAGCGAGCAGTTCTTC. Protein sequence: CASSLAGNGGSEQFF. The V and J genes are TRBV5-1 and TRBJ2-1, with 7 bases aligning to TRBD2. Trimming removed 0 bases from V and 10 bases from J; junction bases left unmatched: 10. The CDR3 runs 15 residues. Germline CDR1 reads SGHRS; CDR2 reads YFSETQ. Together with reference TRBV5-1 and TRBJ2-1, the CDR3 gives the full variable domain: KAGVTQTPRYLIKTRGQQVTLSCSPISGHRSVSWYQQTPGQGLQFLFEYFSETQRNKGNFPGRFSGRQFSNSRSEMNVSTLELGDSALYLCASSLAGNGGSEQFFGPGTRLTVL.

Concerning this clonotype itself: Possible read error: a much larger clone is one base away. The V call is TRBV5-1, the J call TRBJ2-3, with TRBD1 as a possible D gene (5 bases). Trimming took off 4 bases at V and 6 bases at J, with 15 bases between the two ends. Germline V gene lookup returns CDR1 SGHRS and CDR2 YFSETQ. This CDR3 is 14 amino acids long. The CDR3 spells CASSVRWGDDTQYF. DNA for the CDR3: TGCGCCAGCAGCGTGAGGTGGGGCGATGATACGCAGTATTTT.

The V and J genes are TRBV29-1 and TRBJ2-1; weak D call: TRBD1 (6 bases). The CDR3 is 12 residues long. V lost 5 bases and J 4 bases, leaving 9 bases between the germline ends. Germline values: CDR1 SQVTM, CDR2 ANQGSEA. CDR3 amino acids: CSVRTGYNEQFF. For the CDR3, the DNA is TGCAGCGTTAGAACAGGGTACAATGAGCAGTTCTTC.

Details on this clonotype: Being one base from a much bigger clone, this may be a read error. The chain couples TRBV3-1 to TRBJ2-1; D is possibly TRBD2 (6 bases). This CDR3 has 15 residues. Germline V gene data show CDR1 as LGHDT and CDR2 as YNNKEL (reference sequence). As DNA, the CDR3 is TGTGCCAGCAGCCCCAAGGGCGGGGTCTACAATAAGCAGTTCTTC. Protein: CASSPKGGVYNKQFF.

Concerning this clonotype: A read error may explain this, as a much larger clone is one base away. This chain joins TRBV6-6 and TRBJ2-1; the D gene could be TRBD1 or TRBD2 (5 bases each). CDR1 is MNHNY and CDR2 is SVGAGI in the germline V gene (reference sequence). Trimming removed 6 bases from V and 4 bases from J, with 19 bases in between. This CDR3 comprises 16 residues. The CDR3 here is CASRGTPGPIYNEQFF. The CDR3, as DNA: TGTGCCAGCAGAGGAACCCCGGGACCCATTTACAATGAGCAGTTCTTC.

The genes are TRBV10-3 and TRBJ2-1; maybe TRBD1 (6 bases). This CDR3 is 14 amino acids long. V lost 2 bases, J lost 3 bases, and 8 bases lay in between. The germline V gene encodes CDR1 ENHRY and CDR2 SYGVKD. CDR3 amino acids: CAISERTVYNEQFF. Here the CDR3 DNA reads TGTGCCATCAGTGAGAGGACAGTCTACAATGAGCAGTTCTTC.

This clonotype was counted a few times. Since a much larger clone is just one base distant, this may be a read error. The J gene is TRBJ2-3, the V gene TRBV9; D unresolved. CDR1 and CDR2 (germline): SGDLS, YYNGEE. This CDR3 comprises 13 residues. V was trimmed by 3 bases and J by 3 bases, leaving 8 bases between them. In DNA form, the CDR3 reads TGTGCCAGCAGCGGAGGTTTGACAGATACGCAGTATTTT. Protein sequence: CASSGGLTDTQYF.

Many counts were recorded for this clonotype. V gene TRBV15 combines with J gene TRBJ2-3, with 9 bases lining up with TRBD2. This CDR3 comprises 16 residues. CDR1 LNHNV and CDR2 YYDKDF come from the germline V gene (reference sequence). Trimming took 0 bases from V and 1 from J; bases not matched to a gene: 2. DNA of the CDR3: TGTGCCACCAGCAGAGATTTAGCGGGAGGCACAGATACGCAGTATTTT. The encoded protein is CATSRDLAGGTDTQYF.

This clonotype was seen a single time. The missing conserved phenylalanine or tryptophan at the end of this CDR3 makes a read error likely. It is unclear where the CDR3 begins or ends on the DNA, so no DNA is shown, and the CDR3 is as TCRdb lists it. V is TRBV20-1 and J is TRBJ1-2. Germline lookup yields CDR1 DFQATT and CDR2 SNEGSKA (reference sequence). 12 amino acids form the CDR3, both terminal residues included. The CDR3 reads CSARELSYGYTL.

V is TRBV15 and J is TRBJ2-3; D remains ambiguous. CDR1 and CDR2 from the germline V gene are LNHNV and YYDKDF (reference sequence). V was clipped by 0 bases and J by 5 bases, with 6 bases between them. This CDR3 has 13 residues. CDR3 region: CATSRDGKDTQYF. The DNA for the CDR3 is TGTGCCACCAGCAGAGATGGGAAAGATACGCAGTATTTT.

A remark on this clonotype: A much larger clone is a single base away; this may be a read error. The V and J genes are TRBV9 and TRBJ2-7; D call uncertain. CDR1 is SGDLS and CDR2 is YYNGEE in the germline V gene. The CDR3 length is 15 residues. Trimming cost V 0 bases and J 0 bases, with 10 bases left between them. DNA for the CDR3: TGTGCCAGCAGCGTAGCCAGCAATCACTCCTACGAGCAGTACTTC. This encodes CASSVASNHSYEQYF. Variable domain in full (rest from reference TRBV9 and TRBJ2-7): DSGVTQTPKHLITATGQRVTLRCSPRSGDLSVYWYQQSLDQGLQFLIQYYNGEERAKGNILERFSAQQFPDLHSELNLSSLELGDSALYFCASSVASNHSYEQYFGPGTRLTVT.

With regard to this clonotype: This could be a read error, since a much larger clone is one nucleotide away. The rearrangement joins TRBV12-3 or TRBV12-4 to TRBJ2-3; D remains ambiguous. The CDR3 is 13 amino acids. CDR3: CVSRTTGTDTQYF. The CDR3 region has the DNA TGTGTCAGCAGGACCACTGGGACAGATACGCAGTATTTT.

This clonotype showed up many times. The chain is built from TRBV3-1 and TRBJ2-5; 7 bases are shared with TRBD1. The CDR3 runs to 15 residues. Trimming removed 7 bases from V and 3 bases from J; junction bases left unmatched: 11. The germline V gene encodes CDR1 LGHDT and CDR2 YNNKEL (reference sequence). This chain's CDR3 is CASTRQGRWEETQYF. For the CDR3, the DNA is TGTGCCAGCACCAGACAGGGTCGCTGGGAAGAGACCCAGTACTTC.

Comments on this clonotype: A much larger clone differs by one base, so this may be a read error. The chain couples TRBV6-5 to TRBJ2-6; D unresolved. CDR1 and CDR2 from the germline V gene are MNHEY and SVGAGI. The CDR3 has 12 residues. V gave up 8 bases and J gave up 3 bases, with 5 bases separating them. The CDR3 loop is CASGFGANVLTF. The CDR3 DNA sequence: TGTGCCAGCGGTTTTGGGGCCAACGTCCTGACTTTC.

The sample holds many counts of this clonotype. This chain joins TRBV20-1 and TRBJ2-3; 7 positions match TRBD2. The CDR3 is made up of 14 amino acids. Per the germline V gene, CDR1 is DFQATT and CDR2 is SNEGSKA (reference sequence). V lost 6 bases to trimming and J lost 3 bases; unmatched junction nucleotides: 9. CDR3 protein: CSAESRGGTDTQYF. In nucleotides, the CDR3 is TGCAGTGCAGAGTCTCGGGGAGGGACAGATACGCAGTATTTT.

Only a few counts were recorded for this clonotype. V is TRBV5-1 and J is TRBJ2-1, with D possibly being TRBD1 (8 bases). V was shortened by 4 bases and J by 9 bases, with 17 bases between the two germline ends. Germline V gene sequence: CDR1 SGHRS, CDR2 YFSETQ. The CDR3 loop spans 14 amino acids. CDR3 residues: CASSPRTGRGEQFF. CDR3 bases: TGCGCCAGCAGCCCTCGGACAGGGAGGGGTGAGCAGTTCTTC.

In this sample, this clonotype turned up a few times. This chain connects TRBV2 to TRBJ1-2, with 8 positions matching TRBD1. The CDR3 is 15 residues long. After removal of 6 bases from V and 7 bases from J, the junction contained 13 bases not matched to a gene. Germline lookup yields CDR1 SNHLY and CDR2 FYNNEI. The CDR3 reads CASSPGQGALGGYTF. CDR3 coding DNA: TGTGCCAGCAGCCCCGGGCAGGGGGCTCTAGGTGGCTACACCTTC.

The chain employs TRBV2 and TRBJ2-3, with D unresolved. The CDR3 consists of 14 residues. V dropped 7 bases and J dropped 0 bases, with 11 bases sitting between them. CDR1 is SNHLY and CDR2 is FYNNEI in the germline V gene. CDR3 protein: CASTRPLSTDTQYF. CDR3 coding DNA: TGTGCCAGCACCCGACCGCTAAGCACAGATACGCAGTATTTT.

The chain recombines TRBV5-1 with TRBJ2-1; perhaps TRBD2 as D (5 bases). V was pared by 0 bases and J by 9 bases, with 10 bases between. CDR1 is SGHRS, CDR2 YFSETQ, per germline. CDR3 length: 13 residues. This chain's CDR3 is CASSLVPGCEQFF. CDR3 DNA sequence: TGCGCCAGCAGCTTGGTACCGGGGTGTGAGCAGTTCTTC.

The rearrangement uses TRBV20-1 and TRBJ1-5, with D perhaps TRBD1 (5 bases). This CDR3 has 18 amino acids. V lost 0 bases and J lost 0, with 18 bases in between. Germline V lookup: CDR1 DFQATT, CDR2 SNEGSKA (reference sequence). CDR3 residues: CSARDVRGEMSSNQPQHF. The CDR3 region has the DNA TGCAGTGCTAGAGATGTAAGGGGCGAGATGTCTAGCAATCAGCCCCAGCATTTT.

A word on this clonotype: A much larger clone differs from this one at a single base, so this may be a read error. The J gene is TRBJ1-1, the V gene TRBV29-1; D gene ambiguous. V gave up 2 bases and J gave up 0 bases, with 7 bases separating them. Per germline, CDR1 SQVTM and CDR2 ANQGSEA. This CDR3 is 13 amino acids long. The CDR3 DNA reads TGCAGCGTTGAACGAAGGATGAACACTGAAGCTTTCTTT. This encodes CSVERRMNTEAFF.

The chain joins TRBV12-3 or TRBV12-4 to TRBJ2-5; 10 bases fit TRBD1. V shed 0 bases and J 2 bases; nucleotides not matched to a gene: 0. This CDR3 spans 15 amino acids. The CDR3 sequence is CASSLADRGQETQYF. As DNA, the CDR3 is TGTGCCAGCAGTTTAGCGGACAGGGGGCAAGAGACCCAGTACTTC.